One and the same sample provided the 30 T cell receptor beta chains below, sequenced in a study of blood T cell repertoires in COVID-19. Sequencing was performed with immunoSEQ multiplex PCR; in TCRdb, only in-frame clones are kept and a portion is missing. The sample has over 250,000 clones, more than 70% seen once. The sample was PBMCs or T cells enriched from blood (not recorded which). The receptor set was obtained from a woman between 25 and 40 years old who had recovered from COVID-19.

CDR3 bases: TGCGCCAGCAGCTTGGATTTCAGCGGACGCTACAATGAGCAGTTCTTC. Encoded protein: CASSLDFSGRYNEQFF. The gene calls are TRBV5-1 and TRBJ2-1, with a possible D match to TRBD2 (5 bases). V lost 0 bases and J lost 3, with 13 bases in between. The CDR3 sequence is 16 residues long. In germline, CDR1 is SGHRS, CDR2 YFSETQ.

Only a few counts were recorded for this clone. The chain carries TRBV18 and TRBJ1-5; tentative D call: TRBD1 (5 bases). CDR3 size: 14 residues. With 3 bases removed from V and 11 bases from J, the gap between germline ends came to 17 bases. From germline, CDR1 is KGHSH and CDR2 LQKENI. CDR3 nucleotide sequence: TGTGCCAGCTCACCTTCAGACAGCCTCAGATCCCAGCATTTT. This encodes CASSPSDSLRSQHF.

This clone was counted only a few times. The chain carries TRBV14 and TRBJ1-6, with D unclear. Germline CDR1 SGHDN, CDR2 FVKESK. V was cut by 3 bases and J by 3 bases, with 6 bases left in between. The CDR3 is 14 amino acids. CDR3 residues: CASSHLRYNSPLHF. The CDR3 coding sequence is TGTGCCAGCAGCCATCTCCGCTATAATTCACCCCTCCACTTT. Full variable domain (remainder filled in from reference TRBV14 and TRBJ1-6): EAGVTQFPSHSVIEKGQTVTLRCDPISGHDNLYWYRRVMGKEIKFLLHFVKESKQDESGMPNNRFLAERTGGTYSTLKVQPAELEDSGVYFCASSHLRYNSPLHFGNGTRLTVT.

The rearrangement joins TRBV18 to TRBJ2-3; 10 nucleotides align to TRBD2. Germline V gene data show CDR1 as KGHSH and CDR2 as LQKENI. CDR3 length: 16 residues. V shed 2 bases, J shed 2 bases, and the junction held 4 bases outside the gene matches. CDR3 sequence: CASSPLAGGDTDTQYF. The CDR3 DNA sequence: TGTGCCAGCTCACCATTAGCGGGGGGCGACACAGATACGCAGTATTTT.

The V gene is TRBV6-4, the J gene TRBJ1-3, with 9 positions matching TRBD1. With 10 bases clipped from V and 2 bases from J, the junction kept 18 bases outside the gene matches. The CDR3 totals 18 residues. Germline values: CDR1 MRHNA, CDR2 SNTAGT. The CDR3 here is CAIYSGTGKGSAGNTIYF. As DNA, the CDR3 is TGTGCCATCTATTCCGGGACAGGGAAAGGTTCGGCTGGAAACACCATATATTTT.

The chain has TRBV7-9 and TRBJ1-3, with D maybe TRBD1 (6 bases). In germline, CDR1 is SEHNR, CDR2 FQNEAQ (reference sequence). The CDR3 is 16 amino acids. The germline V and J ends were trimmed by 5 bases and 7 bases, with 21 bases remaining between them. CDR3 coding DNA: TGTGCCAGCAGCCCGATCGGGCAGGGGTTTCGGAACACCATATATTTT. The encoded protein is CASSPIGQGFRNTIYF.

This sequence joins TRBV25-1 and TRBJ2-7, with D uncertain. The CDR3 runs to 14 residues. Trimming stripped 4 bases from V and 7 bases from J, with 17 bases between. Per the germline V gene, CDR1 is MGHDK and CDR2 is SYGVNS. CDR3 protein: CASSGWAAPFEQYF. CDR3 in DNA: TGTGCCAGCAGTGGATGGGCTGCACCCTTTGAGCAGTACTTC.

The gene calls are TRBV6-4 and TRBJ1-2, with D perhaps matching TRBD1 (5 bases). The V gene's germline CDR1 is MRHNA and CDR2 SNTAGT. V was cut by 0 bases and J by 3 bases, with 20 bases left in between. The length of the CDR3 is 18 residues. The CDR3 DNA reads TGTGCCAGCAGTGACTCGCTCAGGGTCTCAACTCCTTACTATGGCTACACCTTC. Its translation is CASSDSLRVSTPYYGYTF.

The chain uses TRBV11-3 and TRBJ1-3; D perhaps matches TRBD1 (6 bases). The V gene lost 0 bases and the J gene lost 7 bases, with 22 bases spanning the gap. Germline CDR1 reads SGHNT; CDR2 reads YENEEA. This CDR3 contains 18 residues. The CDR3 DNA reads TGTGCCAGCAGCTTAGAGTCTGGTCCGGGACAAGGTCGGAACACCATATATTTT. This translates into CASSLESGPGQGRNTIYF.

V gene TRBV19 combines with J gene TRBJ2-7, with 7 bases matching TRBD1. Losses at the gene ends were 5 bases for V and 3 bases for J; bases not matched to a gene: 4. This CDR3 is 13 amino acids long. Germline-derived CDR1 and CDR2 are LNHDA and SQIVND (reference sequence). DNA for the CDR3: TGTGCCAGTAGTGCCACAGGGGTCTACGAGCAGTACTTC. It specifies CASSATGVYEQYF.

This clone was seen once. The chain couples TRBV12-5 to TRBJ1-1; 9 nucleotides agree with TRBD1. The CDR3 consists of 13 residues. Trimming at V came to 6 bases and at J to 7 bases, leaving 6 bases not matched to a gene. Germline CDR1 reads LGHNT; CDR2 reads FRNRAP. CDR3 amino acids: CASGLTGQGEAFF. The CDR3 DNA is TGTGCTAGTGGCCTCACGGGACAGGGTGAAGCTTTCTTT.

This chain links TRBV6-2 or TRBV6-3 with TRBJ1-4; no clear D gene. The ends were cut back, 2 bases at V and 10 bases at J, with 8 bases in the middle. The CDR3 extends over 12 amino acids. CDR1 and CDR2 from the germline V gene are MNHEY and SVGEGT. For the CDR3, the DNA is TGTGCCAGCAGTTACGGTGGGAGAAAACTGTTTTTT. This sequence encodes CASSYGGRKLFF.

The CDR3 reads CASSYALGYYEQYF. CDR3 DNA sequence: TGTGCCAGCAGTTACGCCTTGGGCTACTACGAGCAGTACTTC. The J gene is TRBJ2-7, the V gene TRBV6-5; D not certain. V was trimmed by 2 bases and J by 3 bases, leaving 11 bases between them. CDR1 is MNHEY and CDR2 is SVGAGI in the germline V gene. CDR3 length: 14 residues.

The CDR3 sequence is CASSQGRHQPQHF. The CDR3 DNA is TGTGCCAGCAGTCAGGGCCGCCATCAGCCCCAGCATTTT. The chain joins TRBV6-2 or TRBV6-3 to TRBJ1-5, with D perhaps matching TRBD1 (5 bases). There are 13 residues in the CDR3. V dropped 5 bases and J dropped 5 bases, with 10 bases sitting between them. CDR1 and CDR2 from the germline V gene are MNHEY and SVGEGT.

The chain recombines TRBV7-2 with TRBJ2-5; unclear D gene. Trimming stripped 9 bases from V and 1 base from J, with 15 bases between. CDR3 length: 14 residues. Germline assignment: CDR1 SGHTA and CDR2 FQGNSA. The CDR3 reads CASHTPHSQETQYF. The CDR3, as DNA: TGTGCCAGTCATACCCCCCACAGCCAAGAGACCCAGTACTTC.

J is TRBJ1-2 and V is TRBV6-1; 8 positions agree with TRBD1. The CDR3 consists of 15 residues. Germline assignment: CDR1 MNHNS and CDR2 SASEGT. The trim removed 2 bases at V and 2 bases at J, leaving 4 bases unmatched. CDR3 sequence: CASSEQWTGNYGYTF. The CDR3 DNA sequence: TGTGCCAGCAGTGAACAATGGACAGGGAACTATGGCTACACCTTC.

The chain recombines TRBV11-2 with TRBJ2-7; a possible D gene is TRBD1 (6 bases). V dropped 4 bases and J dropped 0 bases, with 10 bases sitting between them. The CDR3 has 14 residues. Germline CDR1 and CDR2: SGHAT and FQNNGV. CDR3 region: CASSWGPSSYEQYF. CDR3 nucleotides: TGTGCCAGCAGCTGGGGGCCGAGCTCCTACGAGCAGTACTTC.

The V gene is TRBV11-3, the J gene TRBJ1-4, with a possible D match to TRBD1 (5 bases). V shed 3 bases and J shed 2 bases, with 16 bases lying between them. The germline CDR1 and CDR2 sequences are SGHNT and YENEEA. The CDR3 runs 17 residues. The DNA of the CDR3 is TGTGCCAGCAGCTTGGGTCCGGGGGTCCGGACTAATGAAAAACTGTTTTTT. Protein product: CASSLGPGVRTNEKLFF. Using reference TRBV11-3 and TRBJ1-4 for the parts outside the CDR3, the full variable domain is EAGVVQSPRYKIIEKKQPVAFWCNPISGHNTLYWYLQNLGQGPELLIRYENEEAVDDSQLPKDRFSAERLKGVDSTLKIQPAELGDSAVYLCASSLGPGVRTNEKLFFGSGTQLSVL.

The CDR3 DNA reads TGTGCCAGTGGCCACGCCTGGTGGTCCAAACCACGATCCCGCACAGATACGCAGTATTTT. Its protein product is CASGHAWWSKPRSRTDTQYF. This chain connects TRBV19 to TRBJ2-3; D is unclear. Per germline, CDR1 LNHDA and CDR2 SQIVND (reference sequence). The ends were cut back, 8 bases at V and 1 base at J, with 31 bases in the middle. The CDR3 consists of 20 residues.

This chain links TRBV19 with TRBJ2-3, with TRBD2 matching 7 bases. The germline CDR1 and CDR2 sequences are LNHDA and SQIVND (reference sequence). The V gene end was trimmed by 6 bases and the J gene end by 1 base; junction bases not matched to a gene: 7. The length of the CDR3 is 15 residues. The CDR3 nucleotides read TGTGCCAGTAGAACAGGTCGGGGGGGCACAGATACGCAGTATTTT. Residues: CASRTGRGGTDTQYF.

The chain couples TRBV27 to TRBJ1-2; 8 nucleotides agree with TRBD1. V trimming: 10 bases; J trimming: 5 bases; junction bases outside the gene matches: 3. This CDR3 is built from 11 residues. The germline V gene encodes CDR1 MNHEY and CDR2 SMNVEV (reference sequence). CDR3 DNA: TGTGCCACTCGGACAGGGTATGGCTACACCTTC. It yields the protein CATRTGYGYTF.

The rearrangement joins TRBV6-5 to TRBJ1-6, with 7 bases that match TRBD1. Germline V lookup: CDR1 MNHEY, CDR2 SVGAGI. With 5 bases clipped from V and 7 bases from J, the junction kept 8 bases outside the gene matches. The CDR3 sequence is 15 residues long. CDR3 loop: CASSTAEGQNSPLHF. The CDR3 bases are TGTGCCAGCAGTACCGCGGAGGGACAGAATTCACCCCTCCACTTT.

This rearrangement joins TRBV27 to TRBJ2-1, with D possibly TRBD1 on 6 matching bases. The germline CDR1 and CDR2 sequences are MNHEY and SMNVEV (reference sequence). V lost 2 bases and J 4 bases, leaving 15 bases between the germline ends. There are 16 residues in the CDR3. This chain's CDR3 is CASSLMGAEVYNEQFF. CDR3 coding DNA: TGTGCCAGCAGTTTAATGGGGGCCGAGGTTTACAATGAGCAGTTCTTC.

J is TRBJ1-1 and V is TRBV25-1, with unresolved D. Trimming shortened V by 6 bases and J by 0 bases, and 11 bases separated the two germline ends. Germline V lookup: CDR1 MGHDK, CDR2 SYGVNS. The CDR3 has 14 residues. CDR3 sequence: CASRQRALNTEAFF. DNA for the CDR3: TGTGCCAGCAGACAGAGGGCTCTGAACACTGAAGCTTTCTTT. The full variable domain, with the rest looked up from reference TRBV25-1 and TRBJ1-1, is EADIYQTPRYLVIGTGKKITLECSQTMGHDKMYWYQQDPGMELHLIHYSYGVNSTEKGDLSSESTVSRIRTEHFPLTLESARPSHTSQYLCASRQRALNTEAFFGQGTRLTVV.

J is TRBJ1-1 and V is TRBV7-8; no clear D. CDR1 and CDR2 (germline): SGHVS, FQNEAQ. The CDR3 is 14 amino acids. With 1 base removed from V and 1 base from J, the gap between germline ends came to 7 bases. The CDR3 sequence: CASSLVQKNTEAFF. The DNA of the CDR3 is TGTGCCAGCAGCTTAGTACAGAAGAACACTGAAGCTTTCTTT.

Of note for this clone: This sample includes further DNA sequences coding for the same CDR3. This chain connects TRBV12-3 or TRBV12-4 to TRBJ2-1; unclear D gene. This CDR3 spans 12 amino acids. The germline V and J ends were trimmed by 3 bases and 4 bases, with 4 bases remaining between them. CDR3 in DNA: TGTGCCAGCAGTTTTCCATACAATGAGCAGTTCTTC. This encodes CASSFPYNEQFF.

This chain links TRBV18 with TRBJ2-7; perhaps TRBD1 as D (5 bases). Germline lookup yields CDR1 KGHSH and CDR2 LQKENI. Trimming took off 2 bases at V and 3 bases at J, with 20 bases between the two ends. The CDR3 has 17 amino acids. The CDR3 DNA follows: TGTGCCAGCTCACCAGTGATTTTAGGTCAGGGTCTCTACGAGCAGTACTTC. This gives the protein CASSPVILGQGLYEQYF.

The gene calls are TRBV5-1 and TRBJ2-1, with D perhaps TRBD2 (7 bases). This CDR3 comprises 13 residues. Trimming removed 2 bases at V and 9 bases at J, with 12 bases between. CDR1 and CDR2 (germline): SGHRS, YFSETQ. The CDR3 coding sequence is TGCGCCAGCAGCTTTGGGGGGGCCATTGAGCAGTTCTTC. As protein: CASSFGGAIEQFF.

The CDR3 reads CASSRGEGAAFF. The CDR3 nucleotides are TGTGCCAGCAGCCGGGGGGAGGGAGCAGCTTTCTTT. V and J are TRBV5-5 and TRBJ1-1; maybe TRBD1 (5 bases). The germline V gene has CDR1 SGHKS and CDR2 YYEKEE (reference sequence). The CDR3 covers 12 residues. V gave up 4 bases and J gave up 10 bases, with 14 bases separating them.

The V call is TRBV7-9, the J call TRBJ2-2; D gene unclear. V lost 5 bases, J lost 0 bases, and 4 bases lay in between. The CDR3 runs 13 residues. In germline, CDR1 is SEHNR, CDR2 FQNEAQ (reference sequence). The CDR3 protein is CASSPANTGELFF. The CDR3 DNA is TGTGCCAGCAGCCCGGCGAACACCGGGGAGCTGTTTTTT.